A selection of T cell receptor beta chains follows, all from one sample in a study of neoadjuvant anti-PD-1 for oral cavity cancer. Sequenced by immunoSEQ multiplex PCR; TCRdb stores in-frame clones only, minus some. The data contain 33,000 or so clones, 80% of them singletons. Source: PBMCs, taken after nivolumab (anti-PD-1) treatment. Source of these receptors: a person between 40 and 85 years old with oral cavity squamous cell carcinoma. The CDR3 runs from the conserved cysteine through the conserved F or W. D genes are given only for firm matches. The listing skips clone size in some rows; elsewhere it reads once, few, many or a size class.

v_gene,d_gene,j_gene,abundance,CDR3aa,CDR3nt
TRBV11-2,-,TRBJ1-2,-,CASRRSEQTYTF,TGTGCCAGCAGGCGGTCGGAACAGACCTACACCTTC
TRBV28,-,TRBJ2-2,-,CASKPRTEITGELFF,TGTGCCAGCAAGCCACGGACAGAGATTACCGGGGAGCTGTTTTTT
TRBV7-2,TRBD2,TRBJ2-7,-,CASSGTSATSYEQYF,TGTGCCAGCAGCGGTACTAGCGCGACATCCTACGAGCAGTACTTC
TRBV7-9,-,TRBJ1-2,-,CASSLVVGRGGYTF,TGTGCCAGCAGCTTAGTTGTGGGGCGCGGTGGCTACACCTTC
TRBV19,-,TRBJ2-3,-,CASSSGHGSTDTQYF,TGTGCCAGTAGTAGTGGACATGGAAGCACAGATACGCAGTATTTT
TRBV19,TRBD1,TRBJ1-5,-,CASTTGQGNQPQHF,TGTGCCAGTACCACGGGACAGGGCAATCAGCCCCAGCATTTT
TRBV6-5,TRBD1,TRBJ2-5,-,CASSYQQGARETQYF,TGTGCCAGCAGTTACCAGCAGGGGGCACGGGAGACCCAGTACTTC
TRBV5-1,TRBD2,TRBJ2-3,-,CASSPEGRGVDTQYF,TGCGCCAGCAGCCCGGAGGGGCGGGGGGTAGATACGCAGTATTTT
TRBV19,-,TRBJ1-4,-,CASRRRVGEKLFF,TGTGCCAGTAGGCGCAGGGTTGGTGAAAAACTGTTTTTT
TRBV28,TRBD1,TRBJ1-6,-,CASSSRDRGGKIFNSPLHF,TGTGCCAGCAGTTCCCGGGACAGGGGTGGTAAAATCTTTAATTCACCCCTCCACTTT
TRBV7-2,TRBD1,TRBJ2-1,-,CASSLAGTGSYNEQFF,TGTGCCAGCAGCTTAGCGGGGACAGGCTCCTACAATGAGCAGTTCTTC
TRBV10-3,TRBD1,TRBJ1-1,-,CAISGQENTEAFF,TGTGCCATCAGCGGACAGGAGAACACTGAAGCTTTCTTT
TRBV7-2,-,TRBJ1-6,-,CASSLVEGGSPLHF,TGTGCCAGCAGCTTAGTTGAGGGTGGCTCACCCCTCCACTTT
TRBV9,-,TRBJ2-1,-,CASSGPPRPGGDPGEQFF,TGTGCCAGCAGCGGCCCCCCCAGACCGGGGGGCGACCCCGGTGAGCAGTTCTTC
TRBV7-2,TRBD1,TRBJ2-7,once,CASSPLTGTGAYEQYF,TGTGCCAGCAGCCCTTTAACTGGGACAGGGGCCTACGAGCAGTACTTC
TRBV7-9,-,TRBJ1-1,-,CASSLSGGRTEAFF,TGTGCCAGCAGCTTGAGTGGGGGTAGGACTGAAGCTTTCTTT
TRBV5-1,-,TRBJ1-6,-,CASSLDGADNSPLHF,TGCGCCAGCAGCTTGGACGGGGCCGACAATTCACCCCTCCACTTT
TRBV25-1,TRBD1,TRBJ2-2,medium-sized,CASSGTGDTGELFF,TGTGCCAGCAGTGGGACAGGGGACACCGGGGAGCTGTTTTTT
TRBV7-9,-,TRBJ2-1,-,CASSDRRGTQDNEQFF,TGTGCCAGCAGCGATCGTCGGGGAACACAAGACAATGAGCAGTTCTTC
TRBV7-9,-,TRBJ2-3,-,CASSLADTQYF,TGTGCCAGCAGCTTAGCAGATACGCAGTATTTT
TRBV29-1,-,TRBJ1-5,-,CSVYLRGSWHF,TGCAGCGTTTATCTGAGGGGGTCCTGGCATTTT
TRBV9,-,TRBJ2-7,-,CASSVGGGDIYEQYF,TGTGCCAGCAGCGTAGGAGGCGGGGACATCTACGAGCAGTACTTC
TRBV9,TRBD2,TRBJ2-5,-,CASSEEAGGPETQYF,TGTGCCAGCAGCGAGGAAGCGGGGGGGCCAGAGACCCAGTACTTC
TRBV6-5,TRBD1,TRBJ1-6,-,CASSYLKTGGRSPLHF,TGTGCCAGCAGTTACCTTAAGACAGGGGGTCGGTCACCCCTCCACTTT
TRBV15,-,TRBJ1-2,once,CATGAGTSYPGGYTF,TGTGCCACCGGCGCCGGGACCTCGTATCCCGGTGGCTACACCTTC
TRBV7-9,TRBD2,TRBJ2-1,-,CASSLTSGGTYNEQFF,TGTGCCAGCAGCCTAACAAGCGGGGGCACCTACAATGAGCAGTTCTTC
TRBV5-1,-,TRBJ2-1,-,CASSLGTYNEQFF,TGCGCCAGCAGCCTCGGAACCTACAATGAGCAGTTCTTC
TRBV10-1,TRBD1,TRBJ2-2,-,CASSPGTGVTGELFF,TGCGCCAGCAGCCCCGGGACAGGGGTCACCGGGGAGCTGTTTTTT
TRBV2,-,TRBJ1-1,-,CASSEVRPEAFF,TGTGCCAGCAGTGAGGTTAGACCTGAAGCTTTCTTT
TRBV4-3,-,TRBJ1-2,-,CASSQDTGRVGYTF,TGCGCCAGCAGCCAAGATACAGGACGGGTAGGCTACACCTTC
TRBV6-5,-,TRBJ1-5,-,CASSITATQDQPQHF,TGTGCCAGCAGTATTACTGCCACACAGGATCAGCCCCAGCATTTT
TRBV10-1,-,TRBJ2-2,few,CASSRGPGELFF,TGCGCCAGCAGCCGTGGCCCCGGGGAGCTGTTTTTT
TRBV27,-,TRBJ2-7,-,CATYGGSHEQYF,TGTGCCACCTATGGGGGAAGCCACGAGCAGTACTTC
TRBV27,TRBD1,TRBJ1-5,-,CASSPIGTGDGFGNQPQHF,TGTGCCAGCAGTCCGATAGGGACAGGGGATGGATTCGGCAATCAGCCCCAGCATTTT
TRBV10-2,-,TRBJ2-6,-,CASSEVGALLSGANVLTF,TGCGCCAGCAGTGAAGTCGGGGCGCTACTCTCTGGGGCCAACGTCCTGACTTTC
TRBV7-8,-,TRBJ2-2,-,CASSLAPRAGELFF,TGTGCCAGCAGCTTAGCGCCGCGGGCCGGGGAGCTGTTTTTT
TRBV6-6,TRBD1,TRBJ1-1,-,CASSIQGTYTEAFF,TGTGCCAGCAGTATACAGGGGACGTACACTGAAGCTTTCTTT
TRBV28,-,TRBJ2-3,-,CASSLWGRAPYF,TGTGCCAGCAGTTTGTGGGGGCGCGCACCGTATTTT
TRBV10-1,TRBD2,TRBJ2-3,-,CASSSGSGSSTDTQYF,TGCGCCAGCAGCTCAGGTAGCGGGTCTAGCACAGATACGCAGTATTTT
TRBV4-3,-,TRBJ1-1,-,CASSQERGTEAFF,TGCGCCAGCAGCCAAGAAAGAGGCACTGAAGCTTTCTTT
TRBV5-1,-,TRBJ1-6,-,CASSLGTSSYNSPLHF,TGCGCCAGCAGCTTGGGGACAAGCTCCTATAATTCACCCCTCCACTTT
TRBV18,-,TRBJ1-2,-,CASSPKGSYGYTF,TGTGCCAGCTCACCAAAGGGTTCCTATGGCTACACCTTC